These 25 T cell receptor beta chains came from one sample sequenced in a study of T cells in localized non-small cell lung cancer. Method: immunoSEQ multiplex PCR; TCRdb's copy keeps in-frame clones and lacks some. The profile covers around 17,000 clones, with 75% to 90% appearing a single time and approximately 3.7% taken by the ten largest. Sample: peripheral blood, taken before any cancer treatment. Every receptor here comes from a male donor older than 55 with stage II squamous cell lung carcinoma.

The rearrangement uses TRBV5-1 and TRBJ2-7; D not certain. V was trimmed by 3 bases and J by 2 bases, leaving 12 bases between them. The CDR3 length is 14 residues. Per germline, CDR1 SGHRS and CDR2 YFSETQ. CDR3 sequence: CASSSDQPPYEQYF. Here the CDR3 DNA reads TGCGCCAGCAGCTCTGACCAGCCTCCCTACGAGCAGTACTTC.

The chain carries TRBV10-3 and TRBJ1-1, with 9 bases lining up with TRBD1. Germline CDR1 reads ENHRY; CDR2 reads SYGVKD. The CDR3 is made up of 15 amino acids. The V and J ends lost 6 bases and 1 base, in that order; junction bases with no gene match: 6. As DNA, the CDR3 is TGTGCCATCAGCCCACAGGGGGCGAGGAACACTGAAGCTTTCTTT. It is translated as CAISPQGARNTEAFF.

This clone has a single count. V usage is TRBV28 and J usage is TRBJ1-2, with TRBD1 as a possible D gene (6 bases). The CDR3 has 15 amino acids. The V end was cut by 6 bases, the J end by 2 bases, with 16 bases between. Germline values: CDR1 MDHEN, CDR2 SYDVKM. The DNA of the CDR3 is TGTGCCAGCAGCCGCGGCCAGAGGGGGAACTATGGCTACACCTTC. Translation: CASSRGQRGNYGYTF.

The CDR3 sequence is CASSAHRDRTVNTEAFF. The CDR3 DNA reads TGCGCCAGCAGTGCCCACCGGGACAGGACGGTGAACACTGAAGCTTTCTTT. V usage is TRBV10-2 and J usage is TRBJ1-1, with TRBD1 matching over 8 bases. Per germline, CDR1 WSHSY and CDR2 SAAADI. Losses at the gene ends were 4 bases for V and 0 bases for J; bases not matched to a gene: 10. The CDR3 consists of 17 residues.

This chain joins TRBV28 and TRBJ1-5; possible D gene TRBD1, 5 bases. Trimming took off 6 bases at V and 2 bases at J, with 14 bases between the two ends. This CDR3 is 15 amino acids long. The germline CDR1 and CDR2 sequences are MDHEN and SYDVKM. The CDR3 spells CASRYRGEGNQPQHF. The CDR3 DNA reads TGTGCCAGCAGGTACCGGGGGGAGGGCAATCAGCCCCAGCATTTT.

The V gene is TRBV7-9, the J gene TRBJ1-4, with 10 positions matching TRBD1. The CDR3 has 16 amino acids. Per germline, CDR1 SEHNR and CDR2 FQNEAQ (reference sequence). The J segment lost 4 bases and the V segment lost 5 bases, leaving 7 bases of the junction unmatched. CDR3 amino acids: CASSPGQGGFNEKLFF. CDR3 DNA: TGTGCCAGCAGCCCAGGACAGGGGGGATTTAATGAAAAACTGTTTTTT.

This clone showed up just a few times. The chain combines TRBV5-6 with TRBJ2-5; possible D gene TRBD1, 5 bases. This CDR3 spans 13 amino acids. Trimming pared 2 bases from V and 7 bases from J, leaving 12 bases between. Germline V CDR1 and CDR2: SGHDT, YYEEEE. CDR3 coding DNA: TGTGCCAGCAGCTTTGGGGCGGATGGGACCCAGTACTTC. It encodes CASSFGADGTQYF.

The chain couples TRBV15 to TRBJ2-5; TRBD2 might be the D (6 bases). The germline V gene has CDR1 LNHNV and CDR2 YYDKDF (reference sequence). The V end lost 5 bases, the J end lost 5 bases, and 15 bases lay between the germline ends. The CDR3 has 14 amino acids. CDR3 residues: CATSGGPGRETQYF. The CDR3 bases are TGTGCCACCAGCGGAGGACCAGGGAGGGAGACCCAGTACTTC.

This rearrangement joins TRBV7-9 to TRBJ2-7; 8 bases map to TRBD2. The CDR3 runs to 15 residues. V shed 5 bases and J 0 bases; nucleotides not matched to a gene: 6. Germline V gene lookup returns CDR1 SEHNR and CDR2 FQNEAQ (reference sequence). The CDR3 here is CASSKGSGSSYEQYF. CDR3 coding DNA: TGTGCCAGCAGCAAGGGCAGCGGGAGCTCCTACGAGCAGTACTTC.

Worth noting for this clone: Here the CDR3 omits its conserved ending phenylalanine or tryptophan, so a read error is the likely source. The DNA is omitted, as the CDR3 cannot be located on it reliably, and the CDR3 follows TCRdb's listing. Here the CDR3 reads CASSLGGGQGEDI. J is TRBJ2-7 and V is TRBV7-9; the table's D call, TRBD1, was not checked against the DNA. Inclusive of both ends, the CDR3 amounts to 13 amino acids. Germline lookup yields CDR1 SEHNR and CDR2 FQNEAQ (reference sequence).

Written as DNA, the CDR3 is TGTGCCAGCAGTTTAGGTGGTTGGCAGGCCGGTAACTATGGCTACACCTTC. This codes for CASSLGGWQAGNYGYTF. The rearrangement uses TRBV28 and TRBJ1-2; D gene unclear. The length of the CDR3 is 17 residues. The germline V gene has CDR1 MDHEN and CDR2 SYDVKM. Trimming left V 2 bases short and J 1 base short, with 17 bases between.

The chain combines TRBV29-1 with TRBJ1-2; D is ambiguous. Trimming left V 7 bases short and J 2 bases short, with 20 bases between. The CDR3 has 15 amino acids. Germline V CDR1 and CDR2: SQVTM, ANQGSEA. Here the CDR3 DNA reads TGCAGCGCCCTGGAACAAGACGGTCGAAACTATGGCTACACCTTC. Encoded protein: CSALEQDGRNYGYTF.

V is TRBV28 and J is TRBJ2-3; D is ambiguous. The CDR3 is 11 amino acids. CDR1 is MDHEN, CDR2 SYDVKM, per germline. The ends were cut back, 7 bases at V and 7 bases at J, with 9 bases in the middle. This CDR3 is CASTLAYTQYF. In nucleotides, the CDR3 is TGTGCCAGCACCTTGGCATATACGCAGTATTTT.

With respect to this clone: This sample includes further DNA sequences coding for the same CDR3. V and J are TRBV4-2 and TRBJ2-1; D possibly corresponds to TRBD2 (6 bases). Germline CDR1 is LGHNA and CDR2 is YNFKEQ. Trimming shortened V by 6 bases and J by 6 bases, and 21 bases separated the two germline ends. There are 16 residues in the CDR3. The CDR3 region has the DNA TGTGCCAGCAGTCACCTCCTCGGGCTAGCGCTCAATGAGCAGTTCTTC. Its translation: CASSHLLGLALNEQFF.

The chain uses TRBV11-1 and TRBJ2-7, with D maybe TRBD1 (5 bases). The CDR3 has 14 residues. V was trimmed by 3 bases and J by 3 bases, leaving 12 bases between them. Germline V CDR1 and CDR2: SGHAT, FQDESV (reference sequence). Here the CDR3 DNA reads TGTGCCAGCAGCTTGACAGAGGAGAGCTACGAGCAGTACTTC. Amino acid sequence: CASSLTEESYEQYF.

This chain links TRBV18 with TRBJ2-1; 7 nucleotides agree with TRBD2. The germline gives CDR1 KGHSH, CDR2 LQKENI. V gave up 0 bases and J gave up 4 bases; unmatched junction bases: 3. CDR3 size: 15 residues. CDR3 sequence: CASSPPTGGYNEQFF. The DNA of the CDR3 is TGTGCCAGCTCACCACCTACCGGGGGGTACAATGAGCAGTTCTTC.

This clone was observed once. The V call is TRBV16, the J call TRBJ2-7; 7 nucleotides match TRBD2. Trimming removed 5 bases from V and 2 bases from J; junction bases left unmatched: 3. The CDR3 has 13 residues. In germline, CDR1 is KGHSY, CDR2 FQNENV. In DNA form, the CDR3 reads TGTGCCAGCAGCAGCGGGACGACCTACGAGCAGTACTTC. This encodes CASSSGTTYEQYF. The full variable domain, with the rest looked up from reference TRBV16 and TRBJ2-7, is GEEVAQTPKHLVRGEGQKAKLYCAPIKGHSYVFWYQQVLKNEFKFLISFQNENVFDETGMPKERFSAKCLPNSPCSLEIQATKLEDSAVYFCASSSGTTYEQYFGPGTRLTVT.

The rearrangement links TRBV28 to TRBJ2-2; tentatively, D is TRBD1 or TRBD2 (6 bases each). Between the trimmed V and J ends, which lost 6 bases and 0 bases, there was a span of 17 bases. CDR3 size: 17 residues. Germline values: CDR1 MDHEN, CDR2 SYDVKM. CDR3 in DNA: TGTGCCAGCAGCCCTCCGGGGGCTCTCGCGAACACCGGGGAGCTGTTTTTT. It codes for CASSPPGALANTGELFF.

For the CDR3, the DNA is TGTGCCAGCAGCTTAGATTACGGGAGTCAAGAGACCCAGTACTTC. Its translation: CASSLDYGSQETQYF. The chain links TRBV11-2 to TRBJ2-5; TRBD2 might be the D (6 bases). Germline loops: CDR1 SGHAT, CDR2 FQNNGV. Trimming removed 0 bases from V and 2 bases from J, with 10 bases in between. The CDR3 runs to 15 residues.

The genes are TRBV30 and TRBJ2-5, with D possibly being TRBD1 or TRBD2 (5 bases each). This CDR3 spans 15 amino acids. From germline, CDR1 is GTSNPN and CDR2 SVGIG (reference sequence). The V end lost 0 bases, the J end lost 0 bases, and 11 bases lay between the germline ends. The CDR3 nucleotides are TGTGCCTGGAGTGTAGAGACGGGACACCAAGAGACCCAGTACTTC. This codes for CAWSVETGHQETQYF.

This chain connects TRBV7-3 to TRBJ1-2; D is uncertain. From germline, CDR1 is SGHTA and CDR2 FQGTGA. CDR3 size: 16 residues. With 0 bases removed from V and 8 bases from J, the gap between germline ends came to 19 bases. As DNA, the CDR3 is TGTGCCAGCAGCTTAACGTATTCCCGTGAGAGGGAAGGCTACACCTTC. This translates into CASSLTYSREREGYTF.

CDR3 loop: CASSLGGGVQPQHF. The CDR3, as DNA: TGTGCCAGCAGCCTCGGAGGGGGCGTTCAGCCCCAGCATTTT. The rearrangement joins TRBV28 to TRBJ1-5; 7 nucleotides line up with TRBD1. After removal of 6 bases from V and 6 bases from J, the junction contained 8 bases not matched to a gene. The CDR3 is 14 residues long. The germline CDR1 and CDR2 sequences are MDHEN and SYDVKM.

CDR3 nucleotide sequence: TGTGCCAGCAGCCCCGGCCGTAGCGGGAGTCGAGATGAGCAGTTCTTC. Translation gives CASSPGRSGSRDEQFF. This sequence joins TRBV2 and TRBJ2-1; 9 nucleotides agree with TRBD2. V lost 6 bases to trimming and J lost 8 bases; unmatched junction nucleotides: 14. The CDR3 loop spans 16 amino acids. The germline V gene encodes CDR1 SNHLY and CDR2 FYNNEI.

The chain has TRBV16 and TRBJ2-1, with TRBD1 matching over 10 bases. Per the germline V gene, CDR1 is KGHSY and CDR2 is FQNENV. The CDR3 totals 17 residues. The V and J ends lost 1 base and 2 bases, in that order; junction bases with no gene match: 5. The CDR3 nucleotides read TGTGCCAGCAGCCAATACATGGGACAGGGGACCTACAATGAGCAGTTCTTC. It encodes CASSQYMGQGTYNEQFF.

The chain uses TRBV7-2 and TRBJ1-3, with D maybe TRBD1 (5 bases). The CDR3 has 14 amino acids. Trimming took off 5 bases at V and 0 bases at J, with 8 bases between the two ends. The germline V gene has CDR1 SGHTA and CDR2 FQGNSA. The CDR3 protein is CASSPGLSGNTIYF. The DNA of the CDR3 is TGTGCCAGCAGCCCAGGGCTCTCTGGAAACACCATATATTTT.